A selection of T cell receptor beta chains follows, all from one sample in a study of CD8+CD57+ T cells in acquired aplastic anemia. Using its own MiXCR run on the reads, TCRdb lists one record per CDR3 protein. This sample has about 210,000 distinct CDR3 sequences; about 37% occur once, and the top ten carry roughly 1.1%. The sample comprised sorted CD4+, CD8+, or CD8+CD57+ T cells (not recorded which) from PBMCs. Source of these receptors: a human donor in good health, serving as a control. Each CDR3 is given with its conserved first and last residue. The D gene is left open where the match is weak. Only some rows state a clone size, as once, few, many or a class for expanded clones.

D gene: NA; clone size: many; CDR3 length: 13; V gene: TRBV29-1; J gene: TRBJ2-6; CDR3 protein: CSVDRTGANVLTF; CDR3 DNA: TGCAGCGTTGACCGCACTGGGGCCAACGTCCTGACTTTC
D gene: TRBD1; clone size: many; CDR3 length: 16; V gene: TRBV7-3; J gene: TRBJ2-7; CDR3 protein: CASSLKRDRGSYEQYF; CDR3 DNA: TGTGCCAGCAGCTTAAAACGGGACAGGGGGTCCTACGAGCAGTACTTC
D gene: TRBD2; clone size: NA; CDR3 length: 13; V gene: TRBV10-1; J gene: TRBJ2-7; CDR3 protein: CASSKAGGTGQYF; CDR3 DNA: TGCGCCAGCAGTAAAGCGGGGGGGACGGGGCAGTACTTC
D gene: NA; clone size: NA; CDR3 length: 15; V gene: TRBV6-1; J gene: TRBJ2-1; CDR3 protein: CASSEAYQPHNEQFF; CDR3 DNA: TGTGCCAGCAGTGAAGCTTACCAGCCACACAATGAGCAGTTCTTC
D gene: NA; clone size: many; CDR3 length: 13; V gene: TRBV12-3/TRBV12-4; J gene: TRBJ1-2; CDR3 protein: CASRRESSGGYTF; CDR3 DNA: TGTGCCAGCAGGCGAGAGTCGTCAGGCGGCTACACCTTC
D gene: NA; clone size: many; CDR3 length: 14; V gene: TRBV5-1; J gene: TRBJ1-2; CDR3 protein: CASSLDHVYYGYTF; CDR3 DNA: TGCGCCAGCAGCTTGGATCACGTCTACTATGGCTACACCTTC
D gene: NA; clone size: many; CDR3 length: 14; V gene: TRBV20-1; J gene: TRBJ1-2; CDR3 protein: CSAQPSARDYGYTF; CDR3 DNA: TGCAGTGCACAACCCTCCGCCAGAGACTATGGCTACACCTTC
D gene: NA; clone size: many; CDR3 length: 15; V gene: TRBV9; J gene: TRBJ2-3; CDR3 protein: CASSVVSGTTDTQYF; CDR3 DNA: TGTGCCAGCAGCGTAGTGAGCGGAACCACAGATACGCAGTATTTT
D gene: NA; clone size: many; CDR3 length: 12; V gene: TRBV9; J gene: TRBJ1-2; CDR3 protein: CASSVDGNGYTF; CDR3 DNA: TGTGCCAGCAGCGTAGACGGGAATGGCTACACCTTC
D gene: TRBD1; clone size: NA; CDR3 length: 15; V gene: TRBV5-1; J gene: TRBJ1-1; CDR3 protein: CASSSVPGGRTEAFF; CDR3 DNA: TGCGCCAGCAGCTCCGTCCCAGGGGGCAGAACTGAAGCTTTCTTT